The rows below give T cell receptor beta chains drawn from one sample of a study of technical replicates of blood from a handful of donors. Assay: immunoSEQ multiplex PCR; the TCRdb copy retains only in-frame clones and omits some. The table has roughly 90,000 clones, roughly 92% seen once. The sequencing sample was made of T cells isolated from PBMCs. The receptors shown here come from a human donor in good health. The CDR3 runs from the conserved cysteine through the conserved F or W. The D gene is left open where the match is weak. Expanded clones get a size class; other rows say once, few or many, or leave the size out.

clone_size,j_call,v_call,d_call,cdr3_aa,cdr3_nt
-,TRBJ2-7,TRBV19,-,CASSIGPVEIYEQYF,TGTGCCAGTAGTATAGGCCCCGTAGAAATTTACGAGCAGTACTTC
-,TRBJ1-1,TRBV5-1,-,CASSLGFRQMNTEAFF,TGCGCCAGCAGCTTGGGGTTCCGACAGATGAACACTGAAGCTTTCTTT
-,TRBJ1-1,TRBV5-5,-,CASSFRMSGADTEAFF,TGTGCCAGCAGCTTCCGAATGTCAGGGGCGGACACTGAAGCTTTCTTT
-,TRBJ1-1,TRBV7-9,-,CASSLGTVSNTEAFF,TGTGCCAGCAGCTTAGGGACAGTATCGAACACTGAAGCTTTCTTT
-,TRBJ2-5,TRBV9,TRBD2,CASSLQTSGWETQYF,TGTGCCAGCAGCCTTCAGACTAGCGGGTGGGAGACCCAGTACTTC
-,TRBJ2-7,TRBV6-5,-,CASRDDGGDSYEQYF,TGTGCCAGCAGGGATGACGGCGGGGATTCCTACGAGCAGTACTTC
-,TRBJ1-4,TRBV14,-,CASSQDTGKLNEKLFF,TGTGCCAGCAGCCAAGATACAGGGAAACTTAATGAAAAACTGTTTTTT
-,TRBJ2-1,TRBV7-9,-,CASSPRRGYSNEQFF,TGTGCCAGCAGCCCACGGAGGGGATACTCCAATGAGCAGTTCTTC
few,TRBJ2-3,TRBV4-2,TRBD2,CASSPTGGPTDTQYF,TGTGCCAGCAGCCCTACGGGAGGGCCAACAGATACGCAGTATTTT
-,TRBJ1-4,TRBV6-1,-,CASRERTGSATNEKLFF,TGTGCCAGCAGAGAAAGGACGGGGTCGGCAACTAATGAAAAACTGTTTTTT
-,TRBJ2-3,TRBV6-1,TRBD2,CASSPRGGTDTQYF,TGTGCCAGCAGTCCCCGGGGGGGTACAGATACGCAGTATTTT
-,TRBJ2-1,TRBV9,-,CASSVAGGINEQFF,TGTGCCAGCAGCGTAGCGGGGGGCATTAATGAGCAGTTCTTC
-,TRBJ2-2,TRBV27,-,CASSVQLGTGELFF,TGTGCCAGCAGCGTCCAACTCGGTACCGGGGAGCTGTTTTTT
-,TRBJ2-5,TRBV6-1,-,CASSRESQETQYF,TGTGCCAGCAGTCGGGAGAGCCAAGAGACCCAGTACTTC
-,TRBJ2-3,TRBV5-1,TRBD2,CASSLALTSGSGGTDTQYF,TGCGCCAGCAGCTTGGCCTTAACTAGCGGGAGTGGGGGCACAGATACGCAGTATTTT
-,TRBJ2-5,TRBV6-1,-,CASSENSGTQYF,TGTGCCAGCAGTGAAAATAGCGGGACCCAGTACTTC
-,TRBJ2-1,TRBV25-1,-,CASSPGAGANEQFF,TGTGCCAGCAGCCCTGGGGCAGGCGCTAATGAGCAGTTCTTC
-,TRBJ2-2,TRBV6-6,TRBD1,CASSGQAKGTGELFF,TGTGCCAGCAGTGGACAGGCAAAGGGCACCGGGGAGCTGTTTTTT
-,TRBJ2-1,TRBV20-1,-,CSALKTEQFF,TGCAGTGCTCTGAAGACAGAGCAGTTCTTC
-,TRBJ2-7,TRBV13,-,CASSSWTYNEQYF,TGTGCCAGCAGCTCCTGGACTTACAACGAGCAGTACTTC
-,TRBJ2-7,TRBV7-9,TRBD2,CASSFSSGDYEQYF,TGTGCCAGCAGCTTTTCTAGCGGGGACTACGAGCAGTACTTC
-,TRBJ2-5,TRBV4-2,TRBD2,CASSQEKRGPQETQYF,TGTGCCAGCAGCCAAGAAAAGCGGGGGCCACAAGAGACCCAGTACTTC
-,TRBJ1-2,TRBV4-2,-,CASSQEWTALNYGYTF,TGTGCCAGCAGCCAAGAGTGGACAGCGCTAAACTATGGCTACACCTTC
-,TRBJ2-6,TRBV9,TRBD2,CASSGGLAAGANVLTF,TGTGCCAGCAGCGGGGGACTAGCGGCGGGGGCCAACGTCCTGACTTTC
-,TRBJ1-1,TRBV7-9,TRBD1,CASSLGQGDGNTEAFF,TGTGCCAGCAGCTTAGGACAGGGGGACGGGAACACTGAAGCTTTCTTT
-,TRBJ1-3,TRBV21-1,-,CASSKDVEGSRNTIYF,TGTGCCAGCAGCAAAGATGTAGAGGGTTCGAGAAACACCATATATTTT
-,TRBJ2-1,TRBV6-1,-,CASKGWASLNEQFF,TGTGCCTCCAAGGGGTGGGCTTCCCTCAATGAGCAGTTCTTC
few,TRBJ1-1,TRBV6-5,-,CASSYIGGSEAFF,TGTGCCAGCAGTTATATTGGCGGTAGCGAAGCTTTCTTT
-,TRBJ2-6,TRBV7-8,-,CVKRANVLTF,TGTGTCAAAAGGGCCAACGTCCTGACTTTC
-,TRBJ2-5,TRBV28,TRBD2,CASSNVAGVETQYF,TGTGCCAGCAGCAATGTAGCGGGAGTGGAGACCCAGTACTTC
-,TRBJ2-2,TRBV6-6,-,CASSYDRTIGGELFF,TGTGCCAGCAGTTACGACAGAACCATAGGGGGGGAGCTGTTTTTT
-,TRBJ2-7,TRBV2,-,CASSEDSPVEQYF,TGTGCCAGCAGTGAGGACAGCCCTGTAGAGCAGTACTTC
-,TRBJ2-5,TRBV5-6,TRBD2,CASILGGGSYQETQYF,TGTGCCAGCATCCTCGGCGGGGGGAGTTACCAAGAGACCCAGTACTTC
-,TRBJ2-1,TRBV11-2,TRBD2,CASSSNTLAGGLNEQFF,TGTGCCAGCAGCTCGAACACCCTAGCGGGGGGTTTAAATGAGCAGTTCTTC
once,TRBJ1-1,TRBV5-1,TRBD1,CASSPQTGDTEAFF,TGCGCCAGCAGCCCCCAGACAGGGGACACTGAAGCTTTCTTT
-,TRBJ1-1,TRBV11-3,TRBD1,CASSSEYRGNTEAFF,TGTGCCAGCAGCTCCGAATACAGGGGAAACACTGAAGCTTTCTTT
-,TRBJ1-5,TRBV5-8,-,CASYAGYSNQPQHF,TGTGCCAGCTACGCAGGGTATAGCAATCAGCCCCAGCATTTT
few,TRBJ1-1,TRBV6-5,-,CATRKNTEAFF,TGTGCCACTAGGAAGAACACTGAAGCTTTCTTT
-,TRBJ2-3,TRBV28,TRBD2,CASSPAFTGGLTAADTQYF,TGTGCCAGCAGCCCAGCGTTTACGGGAGGCCTTACAGCTGCTGATACGCAGTATTTT
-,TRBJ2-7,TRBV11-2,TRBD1,CASREAGTGNYEQYF,TGTGCCAGCAGGGAGGCAGGGACAGGTAACTACGAGCAGTACTTC
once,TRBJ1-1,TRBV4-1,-,CASSQVAGLMKGGTEAFF,TGCGCCAGCAGCCAAGTGGCAGGGCTGATGAAAGGGGGCACTGAAGCTTTCTTT
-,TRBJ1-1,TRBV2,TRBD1,CASIGQGASEAFF,TGTGCCAGCATCGGACAGGGGGCTTCTGAAGCTTTCTTT
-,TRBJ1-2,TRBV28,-,CASRRAGANLGYTF,TGTGCCAGCAGGAGGGCAGGTGCTAATTTGGGCTACACCTTC